A single count supports the clone carrying this T cell receptor beta chain. The antigen remains unidentified. Germline CDR1 LNHDA, CDR2 SQIVND (reference sequence). The CDR3 contains 13 residues. V was cut by 1 base and J by 5 bases, with 6 bases left in between. These data come from a study of T cell repertoires in cytomegalovirus infection. Regarding the study as a whole: The ex vivo response was dominated by HLA-C-restricted CMV-specific TCR beta clonotypes.

TCRdb reanalysed the reads using MiXCR and keeps one entry per CDR3 protein. The repertoire holds about 740,000 distinct CDR3 sequences, with 35% as singletons. Sequenced sample: PBMCs. The sequence came from a human donor in good health (CMV status not recorded). Some clones in this sample may be carry-over from other donors' samples. This chain uses TRBV19 with TRBJ2-1; D call uncertain. The CDR3, as DNA: TGTGCCAGTAGTATAGGGTCAAACAATGAGCAGTTCTTC. Protein: CASSIGSNNEQFF.